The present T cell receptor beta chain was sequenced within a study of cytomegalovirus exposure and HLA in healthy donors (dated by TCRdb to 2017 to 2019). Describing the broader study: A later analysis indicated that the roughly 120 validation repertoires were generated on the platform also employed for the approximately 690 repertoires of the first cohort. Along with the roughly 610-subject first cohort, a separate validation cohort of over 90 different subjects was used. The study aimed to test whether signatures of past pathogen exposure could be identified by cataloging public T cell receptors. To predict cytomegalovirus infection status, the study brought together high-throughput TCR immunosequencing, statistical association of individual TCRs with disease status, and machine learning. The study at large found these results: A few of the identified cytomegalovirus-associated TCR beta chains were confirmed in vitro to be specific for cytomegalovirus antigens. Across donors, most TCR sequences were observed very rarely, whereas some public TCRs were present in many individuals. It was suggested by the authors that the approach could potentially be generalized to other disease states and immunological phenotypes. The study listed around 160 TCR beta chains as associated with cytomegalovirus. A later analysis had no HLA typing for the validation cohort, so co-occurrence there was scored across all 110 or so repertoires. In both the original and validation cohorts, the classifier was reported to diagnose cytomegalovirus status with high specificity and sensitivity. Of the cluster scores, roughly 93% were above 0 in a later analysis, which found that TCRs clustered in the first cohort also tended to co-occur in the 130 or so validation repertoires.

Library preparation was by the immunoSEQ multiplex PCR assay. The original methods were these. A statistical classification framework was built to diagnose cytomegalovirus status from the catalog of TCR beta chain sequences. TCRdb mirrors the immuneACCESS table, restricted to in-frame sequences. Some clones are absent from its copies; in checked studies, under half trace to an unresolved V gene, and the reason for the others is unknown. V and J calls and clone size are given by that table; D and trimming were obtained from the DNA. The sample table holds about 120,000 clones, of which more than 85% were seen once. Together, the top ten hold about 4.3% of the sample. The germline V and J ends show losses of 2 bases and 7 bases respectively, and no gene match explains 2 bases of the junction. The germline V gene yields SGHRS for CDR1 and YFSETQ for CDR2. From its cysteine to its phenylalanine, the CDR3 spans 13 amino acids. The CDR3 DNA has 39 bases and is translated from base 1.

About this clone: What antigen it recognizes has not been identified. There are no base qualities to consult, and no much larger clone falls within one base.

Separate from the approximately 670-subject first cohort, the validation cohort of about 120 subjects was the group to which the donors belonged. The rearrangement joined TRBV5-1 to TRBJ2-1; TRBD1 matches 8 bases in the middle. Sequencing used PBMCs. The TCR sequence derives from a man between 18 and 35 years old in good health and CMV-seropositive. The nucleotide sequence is TGCGCCAGCAGCTTTAACAGGGGGAATGAGCAGTTCTTC. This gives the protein CASSFNRGNEQFF.